These 2 T cell receptor beta chains were all obtained from the same sample, sequenced in a study of T-cell memory formation after mild COVID-19. TCRdb processed the 5' RACE reads anew with MiXCR; each CDR3 protein has one entry. This table has 350,000 to 450,000 distinct CDR3 sequences, around 14% appearing once. What was sequenced was PBMCs or a T cell subset sorted from them (not recorded which). The receptors stem from a man aged 18-30 years who had mild COVID-19 (a few samples of this study predate the infection). Cell type and time point are not known.

The chain links TRBV6-5 to TRBJ1-6; D gene uncertain. Trimming pared 2 bases from V and 8 bases from J, leaving 10 bases between. Germline lookup yields CDR1 MNHEY and CDR2 SVGAGI. The CDR3 has 14 amino acids. The CDR3 DNA reads TGTGCCAGCAGTTACGTCGGGCCAGATTCACCCCTCCACTTT. This codes for CASSYVGPDSPLHF.

Only a few counts were recorded for this clonotype. V and J are TRBV5-1 and TRBJ2-3, with unresolved D. Per the germline V gene, CDR1 is SGHRS and CDR2 is YFSETQ. The CDR3 loop spans 13 amino acids. V gave up 6 bases and J gave up 1 base, with 9 bases separating them. The CDR3 protein is CASTWVGTDTQYF. DNA for the CDR3: TGCGCCAGCACATGGGTAGGCACAGATACGCAGTATTTT. Complete variable domain (other parts from reference TRBV5-1 and TRBJ2-3): KAGVTQTPRYLIKTRGQQVTLSCSPISGHRSVSWYQQTPGQGLQFLFEYFSETQRNKGNFPGRFSGRQFSNSRSEMNVSTLELGDSALYLCASTWVGTDTQYFGPGTRLTVL.